The rows below give T cell receptor beta chains drawn from one sample of a study of vaccination and CD4 T cells after COVID-19. TCRdb independently ran MiXCR on the PCR reads; one entry per CDR3 protein. The sample lists about 15,000 distinct CDR3 sequences; less than 60% were seen once. These receptors have no identified antigens. Here the sequenced sample was CD4+ T cells from blood, cultured in vitro, taken about 7 months after SARS-CoV-2 vaccination. Source of these receptors: a human donor who had recovered from COVID-19. Each CDR3 is given with its conserved first and last residue. D genes are given only for firm matches. Expanded clones are given a class, and other clones once, few, many or no size at all.

V gene	J gene	D gene	clone size	CDR3 protein	CDR3 DNA
TRBV7-8	TRBJ2-3	TRBD2	.	CASSLRLAGGLRRTSTDTQYF	TGTGCCAGCAGCTTAAGACTAGCGGGAGGATTAAGGAGAACTAGCACAGATACGCAGTATTTT
TRBV20-1	TRBJ2-3	TRBD2	.	CSATLAGFTDTQYF	TGCAGTGCAACCTTAGCGGGATTCACAGATACGCAGTATTTT
TRBV2	TRBJ1-6	.	once	CASSDRYYGSPLHF	TGTGCCAGCAGTGATAGGTACTATGGGTCACCCCTCCACTTT
TRBV9	TRBJ1-1	.	.	CASSVGGDTEAFF	TGTGCCAGCAGCGTAGGGGGGGACACTGAAGCTTTCTTT
TRBV2	TRBJ2-3	TRBD2	.	CASSNPWASGGYTQYF	TGTGCCAGCAGTAACCCCTGGGCTAGCGGCGGCTATACGCAGTATTTT
TRBV11-3	TRBJ2-3	TRBD2	few	CASSPRWTSGDTQYF	TGTGCCAGCAGCCCACGATGGACTAGCGGAGATACGCAGTATTTT
TRBV20-1	TRBJ1-2	.	.	CSARGSRTNYGYTF	TGCAGTGCTAGAGGATCCCGGACGAACTATGGCTACACCTTC
TRBV20-1	TRBJ2-3	TRBD2	few	CSATISGGESDTQYF	TGCAGTGCCACCATTAGCGGGGGGGAGTCAGATACGCAGTATTTT
TRBV6-4	TRBJ1-2	.	few	CASSDFAGDGYTF	TGTGCCAGCAGTGACTTCGCAGGGGATGGCTACACCTTC
TRBV7-6	TRBJ2-7	TRBD1	.	CASSKDRGFTYEQYF	TGTGCCAGCAGCAAAGACAGGGGCTTTACCTACGAGCAGTACTTC
TRBV7-6	TRBJ2-1	.	.	CASSLEEGSYNEQFF	TGTGCCAGCAGCTTGGAGGAGGGCTCCTACAATGAGCAGTTCTTC
TRBV12-3/TRBV12-4	TRBJ1-5	.	.	CASSREGWDMPQHF	TGTGCCAGCAGCCGAGAAGGGTGGGACATGCCCCAGCATTTT
TRBV7-3	TRBJ2-5	.	.	CASSPGGTVQETQYF	TGTGCCAGCAGCCCCGGCGGGACGGTGCAAGAGACCCAGTACTTC
TRBV7-2	TRBJ1-2	.	few	CASSSRANYGYTF	TGTGCCAGCAGCTCACGAGCTAACTATGGCTACACCTTC
TRBV7-3	TRBJ2-1	TRBD2	.	CASSPGLAGGHNEQFF	TGTGCCAGCAGCCCTGGACTAGCGGGAGGACACAATGAGCAGTTCTTC
TRBV20-1	TRBJ1-2	.	.	CSARVLGGGPNYGYTF	TGCAGTGCTAGAGTCCTTGGTGGGGGGCCCAACTATGGCTACACCTTC
TRBV12-3/TRBV12-4	TRBJ2-5	.	.	CASSLGPAQETQYF	TGTGCCAGCAGTCTTGGTCCCGCCCAAGAGACCCAGTACTTC
TRBV11-3	TRBJ2-7	TRBD2	.	CASSLMRESGEQYF	TGTGCCAGCAGCTTAATGCGGGAGTCGGGGGAGCAGTACTTC
TRBV20-1	TRBJ1-1	.	.	CSARDRGGYEVNTEAFF	TGCAGTGCTAGAGATCGCGGAGGGTATGAGGTGAACACTGAAGCTTTCTTT
TRBV10-3	TRBJ2-1	.	few	CAISESVGLTGEQFF	TGTGCCATCAGTGAGTCCGTAGGACTCACTGGGGAGCAGTTCTTC
TRBV20-1	TRBJ2-5	TRBD2	few	CSVVAGGKETQYF	TGCAGTGTTGTAGCGGGAGGAAAAGAGACCCAGTACTTC
TRBV6-5	TRBJ1-3	.	once	CASSYSTGAGSGNTIYF	TGTGCCAGCAGTTACTCGACGGGGGCGGGTTCTGGAAACACCATATATTTT
TRBV11-1	TRBJ1-2	.	.	CASSLGSGSRGCTF	TGTGCCAGCAGCTTAGGCTCGGGGAGCCGGGGGTGCACCTTC
TRBV20-1	TRBJ1-6	.	.	CSARNSFGLHF	TGCAGTGCTAGGAACTCCTTCGGCCTCCACTTT
TRBV30	TRBJ1-4	.	.	CAWRLTGQKLFF	TGTGCCTGGAGGCTTACAGGGCAAAAACTGTTTTTT
TRBV28	TRBJ1-2	.	few	CASSFENFGGYTF	TGTGCCAGCAGTTTTGAGAATTTCGGGGGCTACACCTTC
TRBV19	TRBJ1-6	.	.	CASSIRDSPLHF	TGTGCCAGTAGTATACGGGATTCACCCCTCCACTTT
TRBV5-4	TRBJ2-7	.	few	CASSLGVVTSYEQYF	TGTGCCAGCAGCTTGGGTGTCGTCACCTCCTACGAGCAGTACTTC
TRBV20-1	TRBJ1-2	.	few	CSAPRTGNYGYTF	TGCAGTGCACCTCGGACGGGAAACTATGGCTACACCTTC
TRBV7-3	TRBJ2-7	TRBD2	medium-sized	CASSTSGTGEQYF	TGTGCCAGCAGCACTAGCGGGACGGGCGAGCAGTACTTC
TRBV4-3	TRBJ2-1	TRBD2	once	CASSQSSGSYNEQFF	TGCGCCAGCAGCCAGTCTAGCGGGAGTTACAATGAGCAGTTCTTC
TRBV5-4	TRBJ1-2	TRBD1	large	CASSLGSGGNYGYTF	TGTGCCAGCAGCTTGGGGTCAGGGGGAAACTATGGCTACACCTTC
TRBV2	TRBJ1-5	.	.	CASSNWANQPQHF	TGTGCCAGCAGTAATTGGGCAAATCAGCCCCAGCATTTT
TRBV20-1	TRBJ2-5	.	few	CSARVGETQYF	TGCAGTGCTAGAGTCGGGGAGACCCAGTACTTC
TRBV7-9	TRBJ1-6	.	.	CASSLRAGSYNSPLHF	TGTGCCAGCAGCTTACGGGCAGGCTCCTATAATTCACCCCTCCACTTT
TRBV20-1	TRBJ2-7	TRBD1	.	CSARVPNRDRLYEQYF	TGCAGTGCCCGTGTACCGAACCGGGACAGGCTCTACGAGCAGTACTTC
TRBV10-3	TRBJ1-1	TRBD1	few	CAITGQGALGTEAFF	TGTGCCATCACCGGACAGGGCGCCCTGGGCACTGAAGCTTTCTTT
TRBV20-1	TRBJ1-1	.	.	CSASRVAEAFF	TGCAGTGCTTCCCGGGTGGCTGAAGCTTTCTTT
TRBV5-1	TRBJ2-2	.	.	CASSLGTYTGELFF	TGCGCCAGCAGCTTGGGCACCTACACCGGGGAGCTGTTTTTT
TRBV28	TRBJ1-1	.	once	CASSLNGRGVNTEAFF	TGTGCCAGCAGCCTAAACGGCCGGGGAGTGAACACTGAAGCTTTCTTT
TRBV7-2	TRBJ2-1	TRBD1	once	CASSVTGIYNEQFF	TGTGCCAGCAGCGTGACAGGGATCTACAATGAGCAGTTCTTC
TRBV16	TRBJ1-1	.	.	CASSHELTAEAFF	TGTGCCAGCAGCCATGAGCTTACAGCTGAAGCTTTCTTT
TRBV20-1	TRBJ2-1	.	few	CSARDHEAYNEQFF	TGCAGTGCTAGAGATCACGAGGCCTACAATGAGCAGTTCTTC
TRBV20-1	TRBJ2-3	TRBD2	.	CSAGGTITDTQYF	TGCAGTGCTGGGGGGACTATCACAGATACGCAGTATTTT
TRBV6-1	TRBJ2-5	TRBD1	.	CASSRGTGRFETQYF	TGTGCCAGCAGTCGAGGGACAGGGCGCTTTGAGACCCAGTACTTC